One T cell receptor beta chain is described in this entry. Its antigen is as yet unknown. The record originates from a study of cytomegalovirus exposure and HLA in healthy donors. In the study overall: A previous analysis identified around 120 million unique TCR beta sequences derived from roughly 190 million T cells. Notes on the study in general: In an earlier analysis, most TCR beta V segments were productive about 87% or about 30% of the time. Trimming of TCR beta V- and J-genes showed a link, identified in a later analysis, to a missense DCLRE1C variant. By a later analysis, the bulk of CMV-associated TCR beta chains appeared HLA-restricted.

Germline V gene sequence: CDR1 SGHDT, CDR2 YYEEEE. The CDR3 runs to 15 residues. The V gene end was trimmed by 6 bases and the J gene end by 2 bases; junction bases not matched to a gene: 8. PCR amplification relied on 60 Vbeta primers (plus 13 Jbeta primers). Generated by immunoSEQ multiplex PCR, the TCRdb table keeps only in-frame clones and is missing some. The sample lists about 190,000 clones, around 83% seen once, with over 1.5% in the top ten. Source material: PBMCs. The rearrangement joins TRBV5-6 to TRBJ1-5; TRBD1 matches 7 bases. The receptor comes from a man aged 40-49 years in good health and CMV-seropositive. CDR3 nucleotide sequence: TGTGCCAGCATGTCCTGGCAGGGGGGCAATCAGCCCCAGCATTTT. This codes for CASMSWQGGNQPQHF.